A selection of T cell receptor beta chains follows, all from one sample in a study of blood T cell repertoires in COVID-19. Profiled with immunoSEQ multiplex PCR; TCRdb holds only in-frame clones, not every one. The sample shows some 270,000 clones, approximately 83% of them seen only once. The specimen sequenced was PBMCs or T cells enriched from blood (not recorded which). The receptors originated from a young woman who had recovered from COVID-19. CDR3s include the opening cysteine and the closing phenylalanine or tryptophan. A D gene is named only where the DNA matches it firmly. Clone sizes are given selectively: once, few, many, or a class where the clone is expanded.

TGTGCCAGCAGCTTGTATCTAAGTAGCAATCAGCCCCAGCATTTT | CASSLYLSSNQPQHF | TRBJ1-5 | NA | few | TRBV5-6
TGTGCCAGCAGTTATAAGGAGTACAATGAGCAGTTCTTC | CASSYKEYNEQFF | TRBJ2-1 | NA | medium-sized | TRBV6-5
TGCGCCAGCAGCCCCGAGGGGGCAACTAATGAAAAACTGTTTTTT | CASSPEGATNEKLFF | TRBJ1-4 | NA | once | TRBV5-1
TGTGCCAGCAAGTACAGGACCAGGGCACCCCTCCACTTT | CASKYRTRAPLHF | TRBJ1-6 | NA | few | TRBV27
TGCGCCAGCAGCCCGACCGGGACTAGTTACAATGAGCAGTTCTTC | CASSPTGTSYNEQFF | TRBJ2-1 | TRBD2 | NA | TRBV5-1
TGTGCCAGCAGACTAGCAACTAGCACAGATACGCAGTATTTT | CASRLATSTDTQYF | TRBJ2-3 | NA | NA | TRBV6-5
TGTGCCAGCAGCTTAGATGGGACAGGGGGCGATCAGCCCCAGCATTTT | CASSLDGTGGDQPQHF | TRBJ1-5 | TRBD1 | NA | TRBV7-6
TGTGCCAGCAGCGGGACTTCATACGAGCAGTACTTC | CASSGTSYEQYF | TRBJ2-7 | NA | NA | TRBV5-6
TGCGCCAGCAGCCAACCACAGGGAAGAATCTACGAGCAGTACTTC | CASSQPQGRIYEQYF | TRBJ2-7 | NA | few | TRBV4-1
TGTGCCAGCAGCTGGAGCTCAACAGGGGGTGGTAACACTGAAGCTTTCTTT | CASSWSSTGGGNTEAFF | TRBJ1-1 | TRBD1 | NA | TRBV5-4
TGTGCCAGCAGCCTTAATGACAAAAACCGCTACGAGCAGTACTTC | CASSLNDKNRYEQYF | TRBJ2-7 | NA | NA | TRBV7-9
TGTGCCAGCAGCTTAGAGCGTACGCAGTATTTT | CASSLERTQYF | TRBJ2-3 | NA | NA | TRBV7-9
TGTGCCAGCAGTTTCCGTTACAGGGGGAAACATCAGCCCCAGCATTTT | CASSFRYRGKHQPQHF | TRBJ1-5 | TRBD1 | once | TRBV28
TGTGCCAGCAGCCTGGATAATACAGGGTACGAGCAGTACTTC | CASSLDNTGYEQYF | TRBJ2-7 | NA | NA | TRBV7-9
TGTGCCAGCAAAGGGACAGGACCCTACGAGCAGTACTTC | CASKGTGPYEQYF | TRBJ2-7 | TRBD1 | NA | TRBV27
TGCGCCAGCGCCACACTAGCGGGACCTTACGAGCAGTACTTC | CASATLAGPYEQYF | TRBJ2-7 | TRBD2 | once | TRBV4-1
TGTGCCAGCAGCTTCGCGGGGAGGCAGCCCCAGCATTTT | CASSFAGRQPQHF | TRBJ1-5 | NA | NA | TRBV7-9
TGTGCCAGCAGTCGACGGACAGGGCCGGTTGACGAGCAGTACTTC | CASSRRTGPVDEQYF | TRBJ2-7 | TRBD1 | NA | TRBV27
TGTGCCAGCAGCTTCAAGGGGGCGCGCAATGAAAAACTGTTTTTT | CASSFKGARNEKLFF | TRBJ1-4 | TRBD1 | NA | TRBV7-2
TGTGCCAGCAGTTCCGGTGATCAGCCCCAGCATTTT | CASSSGDQPQHF | TRBJ1-5 | NA | once | TRBV27